This TCR beta chain was obtained from a study of blood T cell repertoires in COVID-19. Authors' methods: Counts of nucleated cells, estimated from reference gene primer amplification, were obtained. Assay: immunoSEQ multiplex PCR; the TCRdb copy retains only in-frame clones and omits some. The V and J calls and clone size come from that table; D and trimming were worked out from the DNA. The top ten clones hold about 1.6% of a sample with about 250,000 clones, roughly 84% of them seen once. CDR1 GTSNPN and CDR2 SVGIG come from the germline V gene (reference sequence). Trimming pared 1 base from V and 1 base from J, leaving 7 bases between. The CDR3 has 13 amino acids.

The chain is built from TRBV30 and TRBJ1-1, with TRBD1 as a possible D gene (6 bases). The receptor was derived from a woman aged 40 to 55 who had recovered from COVID-19. Material: peripheral blood. The CDR3 bases are TGTGCCTGGAGTGCGGGACAGAACACTGAAGCTTTCTTT. Its translation: CAWSAGQNTEAFF.